The 25 T cell receptor beta chains in this list originate from one sample, sequenced in a study of T cells in Graves' hyperthyroidism and ophthalmopathy. From RNA transcripts, TCR beta CDR3 regions were amplified. The TCR CDR3 first-round RT-PCR relied on the HTBI primer set. TCRdb passed the multiplex PCR reads through MiXCR, listing each CDR3 protein once. The table has 500,000 to 800,000 distinct CDR3 sequences, about 14% seen once. Input material: blood. Receptor source: a woman between 45 and 60 years old with Graves' ophthalmopathy.

This clonotype was seen only once. CDR3 sequence: CSVGTIQETQYF. The CDR3 nucleotides read TGCAGCGTTGGCACCATTCAAGAGACCCAGTACTTC. V and J are TRBV29-1 and TRBJ2-5; D not resolved. V was trimmed by 4 bases and J by 2 bases, leaving 8 bases between them. The CDR3 runs 12 residues. The germline CDR1 and CDR2 sequences are SQVTM and ANQGSEA. Variable domain in full (rest from reference TRBV29-1 and TRBJ2-5): SAVISQKPSRDICQRGTSLTIQCQVDSQVTMMFWYRQQPGQSLTLIATANQGSEATYESGFVIDKFPISRPNLTFSTLTVSNMSPEDSSIYLCSVGTIQETQYFGPGTRLLVL.

The V call is TRBV6-1, the J call TRBJ1-6; 8 bases line up with TRBD1. J gave up 10 bases and V 6 bases, and 8 bases lay outside the gene matches. In germline, CDR1 is MNHNS, CDR2 SASEGT. This CDR3 has 14 amino acids. The CDR3 region is CASSYGQGFSPLHF. For the CDR3, the DNA is TGTGCCAGCAGCTATGGACAGGGTTTCTCACCCCTCCACTTT.

This clonotype has just a few counts. The chain is built from TRBV9 and TRBJ2-7, with a tentative D call TRBD2 (6 bases). The germline gives CDR1 SGDLS, CDR2 YYNGEE. V was cut by 4 bases and J by 7 bases, with 21 bases left in between. The CDR3 contains 15 residues. This CDR3 is CASSPTGLHSQEQYF. For the CDR3, the DNA is TGTGCCAGCAGCCCAACGGGACTTCACTCTCAGGAGCAGTACTTC.

CDR3 in amino acids: CSVWPPAEEKLFF. CDR3 bases: TGCAGTGTTTGGCCTCCGGCGGAAGAAAAACTGTTTTTT. The chain has TRBV29-1 and TRBJ1-4, with D unclear. The CDR3 sequence is 13 residues long. Germline CDR1 reads SQVTM; CDR2 reads ANQGSEA.

This clonotype was counted many times. The CDR3 is CASSKNRDQPQHF. The CDR3 DNA follows: TGTGCCAGCAGTAAGAACAGGGATCAGCCCCAGCATTTT. The chain has TRBV6-1 and TRBJ1-5, with a tentative D call TRBD1 (6 bases). V shed 5 bases and J shed 5 bases, with 10 bases lying between them. The V gene's germline CDR1 is MNHNS and CDR2 SASEGT. The CDR3 is 13 amino acids.

This clonotype was seen at least ten times. V usage is TRBV28 and J usage is TRBJ2-2; possible D gene TRBD1, 6 bases. Germline V gene lookup returns CDR1 MDHEN and CDR2 SYDVKM. The CDR3 extends over 14 amino acids. Trimming shortened V by 7 bases and J by 4 bases, and 13 bases separated the two germline ends. In DNA, the CDR3 is TGTGCCAGCAATCTACAGGGAGTCACCGGGGAGCTGTTTTTT. It is translated as CASNLQGVTGELFF.

The chain employs TRBV19 and TRBJ1-6; a possible D gene is TRBD1 (6 bases). V shed 7 bases and J shed 5 bases, with 12 bases lying between them. The CDR3 length is 14 residues. The V gene's germline CDR1 is LNHDA and CDR2 SQIVND (reference sequence). The CDR3 here is CASMRGMNNSPLHF. The CDR3 coding sequence is TGTGCCAGTATGAGGGGGATGAATAATTCACCCCTCCACTTT.

The chain joins TRBV14 to TRBJ1-4; no clear D gene. CDR1 is SGHDN and CDR2 is FVKESK in the germline V gene. V lost 5 bases and J lost 5, with 6 bases in between. The CDR3 contains 12 residues. CDR3 in DNA: TGTGCCAGCAGCGACTTAAATGAAAAACTGTTTTTT. Protein: CASSDLNEKLFF.

This clonotype has more than one count but fewer than ten. This chain links TRBV19 with TRBJ2-3, with D tentatively TRBD2 (6 bases). V was clipped by 2 bases and J by 0 bases, with 12 bases between them. From germline, CDR1 is LNHDA and CDR2 SQIVND (reference sequence). The CDR3 has 16 residues. CDR3 coding DNA: TGTGCCAGTAGTATAAGTGGCGGGAAAAGCACAGATACGCAGTATTTT. This sequence encodes CASSISGGKSTDTQYF.

A few counts support this clonotype. This sequence joins TRBV10-3 and TRBJ1-5; the match to TRBD1 covers 7 bases. The ends lost 8 bases at V and 2 bases at J; junction bases unmatched: 3. CDR1 is ENHRY and CDR2 is SYGVKD in the germline V gene. The CDR3 is 13 amino acids. The CDR3 nucleotides are TGTGCCATCGCCGGACAGGGCAATCAGCCCCAGCATTTT. Protein: CAIAGQGNQPQHF.

This clonotype has a count of ten or more. The chain combines TRBV6-2 or TRBV6-3 with TRBJ2-7, with D perhaps given as TRBD1 or TRBD2 (5 bases each). CDR1 is MNHEY, CDR2 SVGEGT, per germline. The CDR3 loop spans 14 amino acids. V was pared by 6 bases and J by 2 bases, with 14 bases between. The CDR3 loop is CASSPGLVTYEQYF. The CDR3 region has the DNA TGTGCCAGCAGCCCGGGGCTAGTTACCTACGAGCAGTACTTC.

The chain links TRBV25-1 to TRBJ1-1; D gene ambiguous. Germline-derived CDR1 and CDR2 are MGHDK and SYGVNS. This CDR3 region has 14 residues. V was trimmed by 1 base and J by 0 bases, leaving 6 bases between them. CDR3 residues: CASSESQVNTEAFF. The CDR3 DNA follows: TGTGCCAGCAGTGAATCCCAGGTGAACACTGAAGCTTTCTTT.

The sample holds many counts of this clonotype. J is TRBJ2-3 and V is TRBV28; the match to TRBD2 covers 7 bases. The CDR3 runs to 15 residues. Germline trimming cut 6 bases from V and 2 bases from J; bases unmatched to any gene: 8. The germline CDR1 and CDR2 sequences are MDHEN and SYDVKM. The DNA for the CDR3 is TGTGCCAGCAGGTTACCGGGACTATTCACAGATACGCAGTATTTT. Its protein is CASRLPGLFTDTQYF. The whole variable domain, remainder taken from reference TRBV28 and TRBJ2-3, is DVKVTQSSRYLVKRTGEKVFLECVQDMDHENMFWYRQDPGLGLRLIYFSYDVKMKEKGDIPEGYSVSREKKERFSLILESASTNQTSMYLCASRLPGLFTDTQYFGPGTRLTVL.

This clonotype was recorded many times. This sequence joins TRBV10-3 and TRBJ2-1, with 15 bases fitting TRBD2. V lost 5 bases, J lost 7 bases, and 3 bases stayed unmatched. The CDR3 is 15 residues long. Germline lookup yields CDR1 ENHRY and CDR2 SYGVKD. DNA of the CDR3: TGTGCCATCAGTAAAGGACTAGCGGGAGGGAATGAGCAGTTCTTC. Its protein is CAISKGLAGGNEQFF.

This clonotype was detected ten times or more. CDR3 nucleotide sequence: TGTGCCAGCAGACTAGCGGGAGTAGTCTACAATGAGCAGTTCTTC. Protein: CASRLAGVVYNEQFF. V usage is TRBV27 and J usage is TRBJ2-1; 11 positions match TRBD2. J lost 3 bases, V lost 6 bases, and 4 bases had no gene match. CDR1 MNHEY and CDR2 SMNVEV come from the germline V gene (reference sequence). This CDR3 has 15 amino acids.

This clonotype was seen ten or more times. V and J are TRBV9 and TRBJ1-1; the match to TRBD1 covers 9 bases. V gave up 4 bases and J gave up 5 bases; unmatched junction bases: 12. The length of the CDR3 is 16 residues. Germline assignment: CDR1 SGDLS and CDR2 YYNGEE. The CDR3 protein is CASSLREGTGPTEAFF. CDR3 DNA sequence: TGTGCCAGCAGCCTCCGAGAGGGGACAGGGCCAACTGAAGCTTTCTTT.

At least ten counts were recorded for this clonotype. The genes are TRBV20-1 and TRBJ1-4, with unresolved D. V lost 6 bases and J lost 5, with 13 bases in between. Germline lookup yields CDR1 DFQATT and CDR2 SNEGSKA (reference sequence). This CDR3 has 13 amino acids. The CDR3 region has the DNA TGCAGTGCCCGGGAAGGCGCCAATGAAAAACTGTTTTTT. Its translation is CSAREGANEKLFF.

This clonotype was detected many times. This chain links TRBV6-1 with TRBJ1-1; 7 nucleotides match TRBD1. The CDR3 is made up of 13 amino acids. The V gene end was trimmed by 5 bases and the J gene end by 8 bases; junction bases not matched to a gene: 8. Germline loops: CDR1 MNHNS, CDR2 SASEGT. CDR3 in amino acids: CASSYLTGSEAFF. CDR3 sequence (DNA): TGTGCCAGCAGTTATTTGACAGGGTCCGAAGCTTTCTTT.

This clonotype showed up many times. The chain joins TRBV27 to TRBJ1-5; D might be TRBD1 (5 bases). The CDR3 is 13 amino acids. Trimming pared 8 bases from V and 7 bases from J, leaving 15 bases between. CDR1 is MNHEY, CDR2 SMNVEV, per germline (reference sequence). The CDR3 reads CASSEGSLQPQHF. The CDR3, as DNA: TGTGCCAGCTCTGAGGGGTCTTTACAGCCCCAGCATTTT.

The V and J genes are TRBV19 and TRBJ1-2, with D perhaps TRBD1 (6 bases). V was pared by 4 bases and J by 4 bases, with 13 bases between. The CDR3 is made up of 14 amino acids. Germline assignment: CDR1 LNHDA and CDR2 SQIVND (reference sequence). The CDR3, as DNA: TGTGCCAGTAGTAAGACAGGCAACCCCTATGGCTACACCTTC. Protein: CASSKTGNPYGYTF.

The chain combines TRBV14 with TRBJ2-3; 10 bases are shared with TRBD1. CDR1 and CDR2 (germline): SGHDN, FVKESK. This CDR3 comprises 18 residues. Losses at the gene ends were 2 bases for V and 4 bases for J; bases not matched to a gene: 12. CDR3 residues: CASSQHPGQGRESDTQYF. The CDR3 coding sequence is TGTGCCAGCAGCCAACACCCGGGACAGGGGCGAGAATCAGATACGCAGTATTTT.

This clonotype was counted ten times or more. This rearrangement joins TRBV28 to TRBJ2-6, with D unresolved. Germline assignment: CDR1 MDHEN and CDR2 SYDVKM. CDR3 size: 15 residues. V lost 3 bases and J lost 2, with 8 bases in between. For the CDR3, the DNA is TGTGCCAGCAGTTTGGCGCCTGCTGGGGCCAACGTCCTGACTTTC. Its protein product is CASSLAPAGANVLTF.

In this sample, this clonotype turned up many times. The V call is TRBV27, the J call TRBJ1-1; TRBD1 matches at 10 bases. Trimming took 5 bases from V and 2 from J; bases not matched to a gene: 8. Germline V gives CDR1 MNHEY, CDR2 SMNVEV (reference sequence). This CDR3 region has 16 residues. For the CDR3, the DNA is TGTGCCAGCAGTCCGAGGACAGGGGGATATAACACTGAAGCTTTCTTT. As protein: CASSPRTGGYNTEAFF.

This clonotype was detected ten times or more. The V gene is TRBV7-9, the J gene TRBJ2-5; 8 nucleotides line up with TRBD2. Germline CDR1 reads SEHNR; CDR2 reads FQNEAQ (reference sequence). Trimming cost V 6 bases and J 3 bases; bases outside gene matches: 6. CDR3 length: 14 amino acids. In nucleotides, the CDR3 is TGTGCCAGCAGTCAGATAGCGGGGAAAGAGACCCAGTACTTC. This gives the protein CASSQIAGKETQYF.

This clonotype was seen ten or more times. V gene TRBV7-3 combines with J gene TRBJ2-3; TRBD1 is a possible D gene (6 bases). CDR3 size: 14 residues. The germline CDR1 and CDR2 sequences are SGHTA and FQGTGA. Trimming pared 2 bases from V and 4 bases from J, leaving 10 bases between. CDR3 region: CASSLHRVADTQYF. DNA of the CDR3: TGTGCCAGCAGCTTACACAGGGTGGCAGATACGCAGTATTTT.